The sequence of this T cell receptor beta chain was determined in a study of T-cell reconstitution after alpha-beta-depleted transplantation in children. This CDR3 region has 16 residues. Unmatched junction bases numbered 7, after V lost 1 base and J lost 3 bases. Germline-derived CDR1 and CDR2 are LGHNA and YSLEER. Preparation of the TCRbeta library was carried out with unique molecular identifiers. TCRdb independently ran MiXCR on the PCR reads; one entry per CDR3 protein. The sample has 400,000 to 500,000 distinct CDR3 sequences, about a tenth seen once; the top ten hold 4.5% to 6.5%. This chain joins TRBV4-3 and TRBJ2-7, with 9 nucleotides matching TRBD2. The source is a human donor who donated a stem cell graft to a child with acute myeloid leukemia. Sequencing used PBMCs from the stem cell graft donor, obtained from the stem cell graft. In DNA form, the CDR3 reads TGCGCCAGCAGCCAAGGGGATAGCGGGAGTTTCTACGAGCAGTACTTC. Its protein product is CASSQGDSGSFYEQYF.